The source of this T cell receptor (beta chain) is a study of blood T cell repertoires in COVID-19. On the study more broadly: Samples representing acute and convalescent COVID-19 were sourced from the United States, Italy and Spain. In each case, the material was cDNA or gDNA derived from T cells, B-cell-depleted T cells, or PBMCs.

Per the study methods: Amplification of reference gene primers was used by the study to estimate nucleated cell counts. Repertoires were generated with immunoSEQ multiplex PCR, while TCRdb's copy carries only in-frame clones and drops some. The DNA was the basis for D and trimming; V, J and clone size are from that table. The sample records roughly 160,000 clones, around 82% being singletons. This CDR3 comprises 13 residues. The germline gives CDR1 SGHRS, CDR2 YFSETQ. The V gene lost 3 bases and the J gene lost 3 bases, with 7 bases spanning the gap. The gene calls are TRBV5-1 and TRBJ2-1; D call uncertain. The clonotype comes from a man younger than 35 with active or convalescent COVID-19. The source material was peripheral blood. CDR3 sequence: CASSSSGYNEQFF. The CDR3 nucleotides read TGCGCCAGCAGCTCCTCAGGCTACAATGAGCAGTTCTTC. The complete variable domain, with remaining parts taken from reference TRBV5-1 and TRBJ2-1, reads KAGVTQTPRYLIKTRGQQVTLSCSPISGHRSVSWYQQTPGQGLQFLFEYFSETQRNKGNFPGRFSGRQFSNSRSEMNVSTLELGDSALYLCASSSSGYNEQFFGPGTRLTVL.